Given below is one TCR beta chain in context. Its antigen is not known. This record belongs to a study of blood T cells in healthy people across ages. Study-wide findings and caveats: Any conclusive comparison of naive versus antigen-experienced cells was prevented by using unsorted PBMCs.

CDR3 length: 13 amino acids. Germline CDR1 reads MNHNS; CDR2 reads SASEGT. Trimming pared 7 bases from V and 2 bases from J, leaving 10 bases between. For the second PCR, which ran for about 6 to 11 cycles, a sample-barcoded 5' primer and a J-beta primer mix were used. Every single cDNA molecule received a tag from a template-switch adaptor with 12 random nucleotides. A single record per CDR3 protein comes from TCRdb applying MiXCR to the 5' RACE reads. This table has over 1,500,000 distinct CDR3 sequences, 39% appearing once. The J gene is TRBJ2-3, the V gene TRBV6-1; D gene ambiguous. The sequenced material came from blood. This clonotype was sampled from a human donor in good health. As DNA, the CDR3 is TGTGCCAGCACTTGGCGGTACACAGATACGCAGTATTTT. This encodes CASTWRYTDTQYF.